The 8 T cell receptor beta chains below were found in one sample sequenced in a study of glioma-infiltrating T cells after dendritic cell vaccination. Clones were read by immunoSEQ multiplex PCR, and TCRdb kept only the in-frame ones, dropping some. In the table there are roughly 96,000 clones, over 60% of which are singletons. Source: blood, taken before dendritic cell vaccination. Receptor source: a human donor with glioblastoma.

The J gene is TRBJ2-5, the V gene TRBV7-3; D might be TRBD2 (6 bases). This CDR3 is 17 amino acids long. Trimming shortened V by 2 bases and J by 0 bases, and 16 bases separated the two germline ends. Germline V gene sequence: CDR1 SGHTA, CDR2 FQGTGA. The CDR3 sequence: CASSLDPRAGNQETQYF. The CDR3, as DNA: TGTGCCAGCAGCTTAGACCCCAGGGCGGGGAACCAAGAGACCCAGTACTTC.

The table lists this clone with a count of one. V and J are TRBV5-1 and TRBJ2-1; 8 bases match TRBD1. V lost 4 bases, J lost 3 bases, and 12 bases stayed unmatched. Germline-derived CDR1 and CDR2 are SGHRS and YFSETQ. CDR3 size: 17 residues. CDR3 sequence reads: CASSTGQEGGYYNEQFF. The CDR3 coding sequence is TGCGCCAGCAGCACGGGACAGGAAGGAGGCTACTACAATGAGCAGTTCTTC.

This clone came up a few times. Other DNA sequences in this sample translate to the same CDR3. The chain employs TRBV2 and TRBJ2-3; the match to TRBD2 covers 13 bases. The CDR3 loop spans 15 amino acids. V shed 4 bases and J 3 bases; nucleotides not matched to a gene: 1. In germline, CDR1 is SNHLY, CDR2 FYNNEI. CDR3 nucleotides: TGTGCCAGCAGTGCGGGACTAGCGGGAACAGATACGCAGTATTTT. Its translation: CASSAGLAGTDTQYF.

J is TRBJ1-4 and V is TRBV29-1; D gene uncertain. V shed 7 bases and J shed 8 bases, with 11 bases lying between them. The CDR3 is 11 residues long. Germline V lookup: CDR1 SQVTM, CDR2 ANQGSEA. The CDR3 DNA reads as TGCAGCGGGAGGACTGGGGAAAAACTGTTTTTT. As protein: CSGRTGEKLFF.

This rearrangement joins TRBV6-4 to TRBJ2-3, with TRBD1 as a possible D gene (6 bases). V lost 6 bases and J 2 bases, leaving 12 bases between the germline ends. This CDR3 region has 14 residues. From germline, CDR1 is MRHNA and CDR2 SNTAGT. DNA for the CDR3: TGTGCCAGCAGCACCGGGACAACCACAGATACGCAGTATTTT. It translates to CASSTGTTTDTQYF.

The chain carries TRBV5-1 and TRBJ1-2; TRBD1 might be the D (6 bases). Trimming shortened V by 4 bases and J by 4 bases, and 14 bases separated the two germline ends. Germline assignment: CDR1 SGHRS and CDR2 YFSETQ. The CDR3 is 14 residues long. CDR3 DNA sequence: TGCGCCAGCAGCCCCCTGGAAGGGGGCTATGGCTACACCTTC. This sequence encodes CASSPLEGGYGYTF. Combining the CDR3 with reference TRBV5-1 and TRBJ1-2 gives the whole variable domain KAGVTQTPRYLIKTRGQQVTLSCSPISGHRSVSWYQQTPGQGLQFLFEYFSETQRNKGNFPGRFSGRQFSNSRSEMNVSTLELGDSALYLCASSPLEGGYGYTFGSGTRLTVV.

This chain joins TRBV19 and TRBJ1-2; no clear D gene. Germline CDR1 LNHDA, CDR2 SQIVND (reference sequence). The CDR3 extends over 15 amino acids. Trimming left V 4 bases short and J 1 base short, with 13 bases between. This chain's CDR3 is CASSTSPTFNYGYTF. Written as DNA, the CDR3 is TGTGCCAGTAGTACTAGTCCTACCTTTAACTATGGCTACACCTTC.

This clone was counted a single time. V usage is TRBV18 and J usage is TRBJ1-4, with 7 bases identical to TRBD1. V lost 3 bases to trimming and J lost 3 bases; unmatched junction nucleotides: 4. The CDR3 length is 15 residues. In germline, CDR1 is KGHSH, CDR2 LQKENI. CDR3 region: CASSPRGPANEKLFF. In DNA, the CDR3 is TGTGCCAGCTCACCGAGGGGGCCCGCTAATGAAAAACTGTTTTTT.